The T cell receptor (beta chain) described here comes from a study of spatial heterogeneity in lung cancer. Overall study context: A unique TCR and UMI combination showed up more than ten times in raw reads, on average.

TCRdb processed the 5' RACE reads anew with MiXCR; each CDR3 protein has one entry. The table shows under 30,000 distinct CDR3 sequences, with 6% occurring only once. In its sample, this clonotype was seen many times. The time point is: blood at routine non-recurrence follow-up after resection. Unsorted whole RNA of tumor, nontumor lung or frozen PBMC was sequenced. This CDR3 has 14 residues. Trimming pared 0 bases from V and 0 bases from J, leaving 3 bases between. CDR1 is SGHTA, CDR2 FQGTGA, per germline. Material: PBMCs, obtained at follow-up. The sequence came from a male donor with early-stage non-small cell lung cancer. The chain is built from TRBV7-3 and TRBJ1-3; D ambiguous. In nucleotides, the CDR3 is TGTGCCAGCAGCTTAACGGTCTCTGGAAACACCATATATTTT. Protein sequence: CASSLTVSGNTIYF.